A selection of T cell receptor beta chains follows, all from one sample in a study of pediatric ulcerative colitis. TCRdb's copy holds only in-frame clones and misses some; the assay was immunoSEQ multiplex PCR. The sample holds around 68,000 clones, around 80% seen once. Specimen: blood. The receptors come from a boy younger than 18 with moderate ulcerative colitis. The CDR3 runs from the conserved cysteine through the conserved F or W. D genes are given only for firm matches. Some rows mark clone size as missing; the rest say once, few, many or name a class of expanded clone.

V	D	J	size	DNA	CDR3
TRBV10-2	NA	TRBJ1-5	few	TGCGCCAGCAGACCCGACGGACAGATTAATCAGCCCCAGCATTTT	CASRPDGQINQPQHF
TRBV7-9	TRBD2	TRBJ2-2	NA	TGTGCCAGCAGCACCCGACTAGCGGGAGGGGTTAACACCGGGGAGCTGTTTTTT	CASSTRLAGGVNTGELFF
TRBV30	NA	TRBJ1-5	few	TGTGCCTACCAGGGGAGCCAAAATCAGCCCCAGCATTTT	CAYQGSQNQPQHF
TRBV5-1	NA	TRBJ1-4	NA	TGCGCCAGCAGCTTCCTCCGGATCTCGGGGGCTAATGAAAAACTGTTTTTT	CASSFLRISGANEKLFF
TRBV2	NA	TRBJ2-5	NA	TGTGCCAGCAGCCTCTGGGACGGGACCCAGTACTTC	CASSLWDGTQYF
TRBV5-6	NA	TRBJ2-7	NA	TGTGCCAGCAGCTTGAGAGGGTATGTCTACGAGCAGTACTTC	CASSLRGYVYEQYF
TRBV11-2	NA	TRBJ1-1	few	TGTGCCAGCAGCTTAGAGCTGAACACTGAAGCTTTCTTT	CASSLELNTEAFF
TRBV19	NA	TRBJ2-7	NA	TGTGCCAGTAGTATATTAATCGGCTACGAGCAGTACTTC	CASSILIGYEQYF
TRBV2	NA	TRBJ2-1	few	TGTGCCAGAACTGACTACAATGAGCAGTTCTTC	CARTDYNEQFF
TRBV9	TRBD2	TRBJ2-1	NA	TGTGCCAGCAGCGTAGAGGGAGGGTACAATGAGCAGTTCTTC	CASSVEGGYNEQFF
TRBV2	TRBD1	TRBJ1-1	NA	TGTGCCAGCAGACACTCTCGACAGGGGATCCGGACTGAAGCTTTCTTT	CASRHSRQGIRTEAFF
TRBV5-6	TRBD1	TRBJ2-1	NA	TGTGCCAGCAGCTTGCGGACAGGGAGCTCCTACAATGAGCAGTTCTTC	CASSLRTGSSYNEQFF
TRBV7-3	NA	TRBJ2-1	NA	TGTGCCAGCAGCCCTAGCGACTCCTACAATGAGCAGTTCTTC	CASSPSDSYNEQFF
TRBV6-5	NA	TRBJ2-5	NA	TGTGCCAGCAGAACCCCGGGGGGCAGGCGCCAGTACTTC	CASRTPGGRRQYF
TRBV14	NA	TRBJ1-1	few	TGTGCCAGCAGCCAAGATTTAGTTCGGCAAGCTTTCTTT	CASSQDLVRQAFF
TRBV19	NA	TRBJ2-1	NA	TGTGCCAGTAGTATAGGGCCTCACGACAATGAGCAGTTCTTC	CASSIGPHDNEQFF
TRBV11-1	NA	TRBJ2-7	few	TGTGCCAGCAGGCCCGGAGGGGTCTATCACGAGCAGTACTTC	CASRPGGVYHEQYF
TRBV29-1	NA	TRBJ2-4	NA	TGCAGCGTTGAACCCGCGGGGGCCCTTTTGGCCAAAAACATTCAGTACTTC	CSVEPAGALLAKNIQYF
TRBV7-9	NA	TRBJ1-1	NA	TGTGCCAGCGCCAGGGAGAACACTGAAGCTTTCTTT	CASARENTEAFF
TRBV11-3	TRBD2	TRBJ2-1	few	TGTGCCAGCAGCTTAGATGGTCGGGAGGGCCAGGATGAGCAGTTCTTC	CASSLDGREGQDEQFF
TRBV6-5	NA	TRBJ1-1	NA	TGTGCCAGCAGTTACTCGGGCAGGAACACTGAAGCTTTCTTT	CASSYSGRNTEAFF
TRBV5-6	TRBD1	TRBJ2-2	NA	TGTGCCAGCAGCCCGGGACAGGGAAGAGCCGGGGAGCTGTTTTTT	CASSPGQGRAGELFF